Presented here are 9 T cell receptor beta chains from one specimen sequenced in a study of T cell repertoires in cytomegalovirus infection (dated by TCRdb to between 2017 and 2020). The antigens of these receptors remain unknown. The treatment or condition label of this sample denotes: in vitro stimulation with specific CMV peptide epitopes to enrich CMV-specific T cells. These reads were obtained on an Illumina HiSeq 1500. The public reads were run again by TCRdb, first through fastp at Q25 and then through MiXCR, and only productive beta chains were kept. Every entry covers one CDR3 protein and lists the most common genes and DNA from its rows. The sample profile shows under 350,000 distinct CDR3 sequences; 20% to 25% of them were found once. Clones ranked in the top ten supply roughly a fifth of the sample. The source material was cultured PBMCs, sampled from culture after CMV antigen stimulation. The receptors come from a human donor in good health (CMV status not recorded). Some clones in this sample may be carry-over from other donors' samples.

The sample holds many counts of this clonotype. The V call is TRBV7-8, the J call TRBJ1-4, with 8 bases matching TRBD1. CDR1 SGHVS and CDR2 FQNEAQ come from the germline V gene. The CDR3 contains 15 residues. Trimming took 6 bases from V and 10 from J; bases not matched to a gene: 13. The CDR3: CASSPTGQGARKLFF. The DNA for the CDR3 is TGTGCCAGCAGTCCAACCGGACAGGGCGCCCGAAAACTGTTTTTT.

CDR3 DNA sequence: TGTGCCAGCAGCTTCAATCTAGCGGGAGGCCAGGATGAGCAGTTCTTC. Its translation is CASSFNLAGGQDEQFF. This chain uses TRBV7-9 with TRBJ2-1; 11 positions agree with TRBD2. Germline V CDR1 and CDR2: SEHNR, FQNEAQ (reference sequence). This CDR3 has 16 residues. V dropped 3 bases and J dropped 8; count of bases not matched to a gene: 9.

J is TRBJ2-2 and V is TRBV24-1; tentative D call: TRBD1 (5 bases). Trimming cost V 6 bases and J 4 bases, with 20 bases left between them. The length of the CDR3 is 17 residues. CDR1 and CDR2 from the germline V gene are KGHDR and SFDVKD. CDR3 in DNA: TGTGCCACCAGTAGGGGAACCGGACGGCCGGGCACCGGGGAGCTGTTTTTT. It yields the protein CATSRGTGRPGTGELFF.

The chain uses TRBV24-1 and TRBJ1-1; a possible D gene is TRBD1 (6 bases). The germline V gene encodes CDR1 KGHDR and CDR2 SFDVKD. Trimming removed 7 bases at V and 1 base at J, with 12 bases between. The CDR3 is 14 amino acids. The CDR3 spells CATRPRGQNTEAFF. The DNA of the CDR3 is TGTGCCACCAGGCCGAGGGGACAGAACACTGAAGCTTTCTTT.

This chain connects TRBV20-1 to TRBJ2-3; 14 bases are a match to TRBD2. The CDR3 has 16 amino acids. Germline V gene data show CDR1 as DFQATT and CDR2 as SNEGSKA (reference sequence). V lost 4 bases and J lost 4; bases outside the gene matches: 7. The CDR3: CSAKGTSGSPPDTQYF. As DNA, the CDR3 is TGCAGTGCTAAAGGGACTAGCGGGAGTCCCCCAGATACGCAGTATTTT.

The genes are TRBV12-3 or TRBV12-4 and TRBJ2-1, with 7 bases fitting TRBD2. The junction had 5 bases not matched to a gene; V was cut back by 1 base and J by 8 bases. The CDR3 has 14 amino acids. In DNA, the CDR3 is TGTGCCAGCAGTTTAGGCGGGAGAGGGGATGAGCAGTTCTTC. It translates to CASSLGGRGDEQFF.

The V and J genes are TRBV12-3 or TRBV12-4 and TRBJ1-2; TRBD1 aligns across 7 bases. V trimming: 5 bases; J trimming: 2 bases; junction bases outside the gene matches: 5. This CDR3 spans 14 amino acids. The CDR3 loop is CASSTTGSNYGYTF. CDR3 nucleotide sequence: TGTGCCAGCAGTACGACAGGGTCGAACTATGGCTACACCTTC.

This clonotype has ten or more counts. This chain connects TRBV7-9 to TRBJ1-5; 9 bases line up with TRBD1. Germline CDR1 and CDR2: SEHNR and FQNEAQ (reference sequence). The CDR3 runs 18 residues. Trimming took 3 bases from V and 2 from J; bases not matched to a gene: 11. The CDR3 DNA sequence: TGTGCCAGCAGCTTCGGACAGGGGCCAGGGGTGGGCAATCAGCCCCAGCATTTT. It encodes CASSFGQGPGVGNQPQHF.

The chain couples TRBV14 to TRBJ1-6; D perhaps matches TRBD1 (5 bases). V shed 0 bases and J shed 10 bases, with 16 bases lying between them. The length of the CDR3 is 16 residues. CDR1 SGHDN and CDR2 FVKESK come from the germline V gene. The CDR3 DNA is TGTGCCAGCAGCCAAGATACAGGCGCGAGAGCCTCACCCCTCCACTTT. This translates into CASSQDTGARASPLHF.